Below, 20 T cell receptor beta chains from the same sample are listed, as sequenced in a study of CD8+ T cells in alopecia areata. RNA extraction was followed by reverse transcription into cDNA, which acted as the sequencing template. The protocol was immunoSEQ multiplex PCR, while the TCRdb copy is restricted to in-frame clones and leaves out a portion. The sample lists around 140,000 clones; almost 50% were seen once. The sample was CD8+ T cells sorted from blood, taken at week 0. The receptor source for this set is a human donor with alopecia areata.

This clone was observed a handful of times. V and J are TRBV4-1 and TRBJ2-5, with a possible D match to TRBD1 (6 bases). The CDR3 length is 19 residues. CDR1 is MGHRA and CDR2 is YSYEKL in the germline V gene. Trimming pared 0 bases from V and 0 bases from J, leaving 20 bases between. DNA of the CDR3: TGCGCCAGCAGCCAAGATTTAGTTCCGGACAGACAGTACCAAGAGACCCAGTACTTC. As protein: CASSQDLVPDRQYQETQYF.

This chain connects TRBV5-1 to TRBJ1-1, with a possible D match to TRBD1 (6 bases). Germline V lookup: CDR1 SGHRS, CDR2 YFSETQ. This CDR3 is built from 13 residues. V lost 5 bases to trimming and J lost 2 bases, with 10 bases between them. The CDR3, as DNA: TGCGCCAGCAGGGGCAGGGGAAACACTGAAGCTTTCTTT. Translated: CASRGRGNTEAFF.

V is TRBV7-2 and J is TRBJ1-2, with D perhaps TRBD1 (5 bases). CDR3 size: 16 residues. In germline, CDR1 is SGHTA, CDR2 FQGNSA. V lost 1 base and J 1 base, leaving 13 bases between the germline ends. The CDR3 sequence is CASSLEWTPNNYGYTF. CDR3 nucleotide sequence: TGTGCCAGCAGCTTAGAGTGGACACCGAATAACTATGGCTACACCTTC. Full variable domain (outside the CDR3, taken from reference TRBV7-2 and TRBJ1-2): GAGVSQSPSNKVTEKGKDVELRCDPISGHTALYWYRQSLGQGLEFLIYFQGNSAPDKSGLPSDRFSAERTGGSVSTLTIQRTQQEDSAVYLCASSLEWTPNNYGYTFGSGTRLTVV.

In this sample, this clone turned up a few times. The chain uses TRBV7-9 and TRBJ1-5; TRBD1 might be the D (5 bases). V lost 3 bases and J lost 0, with 6 bases in between. Germline values: CDR1 SEHNR, CDR2 FQNEAQ (reference sequence). The length of the CDR3 is 14 residues. CDR3 protein: CASSLTDSNQPQHF. For the CDR3, the DNA is TGTGCCAGCAGCTTGACAGATAGCAATCAGCCCCAGCATTTT.

This clone was detected only a few times. The J gene is TRBJ2-3, the V gene TRBV5-1; possibly TRBD1 for D (6 bases). Germline CDR1 is SGHRS and CDR2 is YFSETQ. This CDR3 contains 17 residues. Trimming took off 4 bases at V and 2 bases at J, with 20 bases between the two ends. The CDR3 coding sequence is TGCGCCAGCAGCCTGGCACCGGGACACCGTATCACAGATACGCAGTATTTT. It translates to CASSLAPGHRITDTQYF.

Concerning this clone: Germline is not matched at one junction end, which may reflect a read error. The chain recombines TRBV6-5 with TRBJ2-7, with D perhaps TRBD2 (5 bases). The CDR3 totals 12 residues. In germline, CDR1 is MNHEY, CDR2 SVGAGI. CDR3 sequence reads: CASSPSPGEQYF. The CDR3 DNA sequence: TGCGCCAGCAGTCCGTCCCCGGGGGAGCAGTACTTC.

This clone came up once. The rearrangement joins TRBV7-9 to TRBJ2-7; TRBD1 is a possible D gene (6 bases). The germline V gene has CDR1 SEHNR and CDR2 FQNEAQ (reference sequence). This CDR3 comprises 16 residues. Trimming took 4 bases from V and 0 from J, leaving 16 bases between them. In nucleotides, the CDR3 is TGTGCCAGCAGCTCTCCCAGGGGCCCCCACTCCTACGAGCAGTACTTC. Protein product: CASSSPRGPHSYEQYF.

V is TRBV11-2 and J is TRBJ2-5; 7 nucleotides match TRBD1. Germline loops: CDR1 SGHAT, CDR2 FQNNGV. The length of the CDR3 is 11 residues. With 6 bases clipped from V and 10 bases from J, the junction kept 5 bases outside the gene matches. Written as DNA, the CDR3 is TGTGCCAGCAGAGGACAGGCGGGCCAGTACTTC. This gives the protein CASRGQAGQYF.

The V and J genes are TRBV6-5 and TRBJ2-3, with unresolved D. Germline V lookup: CDR1 MNHEY, CDR2 SVGAGI. The ends were cut back, 3 bases at V and 0 bases at J, with 10 bases in the middle. This CDR3 has 15 amino acids. CDR3 sequence (DNA): TGTGCCAGCAGTTATGGTAACCCTAGCACAGATACGCAGTATTTT. It codes for CASSYGNPSTDTQYF.

The chain uses TRBV5-6 and TRBJ2-7; maybe TRBD2 (5 bases). The V gene lost 0 bases and the J gene lost 5 bases, with 15 bases spanning the gap. This CDR3 is built from 15 residues. The germline V gene encodes CDR1 SGHDT and CDR2 YYEEEE. The CDR3 sequence is CASSLGYYLEDEQYF. DNA for the CDR3: TGTGCCAGCAGCTTGGGGTATTACCTGGAGGACGAGCAGTACTTC. The full variable domain, completed using reference TRBV5-6 and TRBJ2-7, is DAGVTQSPTHLIKTRGQQVTLRCSPKSGHDTVSWYQQALGQGPQFIFQYYEEEERQRGNFPDRFSGHQFPNYSSELNVNALLLGDSALYLCASSLGYYLEDEQYFGPGTRLTVT.

The chain has TRBV27 and TRBJ1-5; D ambiguous. Trimming removed 6 bases at V and 0 bases at J, with 9 bases between. In germline, CDR1 is MNHEY, CDR2 SMNVEV (reference sequence). The CDR3 is made up of 14 amino acids. In nucleotides, the CDR3 is TGTGCCAGCAGCCAAGGCAATAGCAATCAGCCCCAGCATTTT. This codes for CASSQGNSNQPQHF.

This chain joins TRBV29-1 and TRBJ2-6; a possible D gene is TRBD1 (6 bases). The CDR3 totals 15 residues. The germline V gene has CDR1 SQVTM and CDR2 ANQGSEA. Between the trimmed V and J ends, which lost 7 bases and 2 bases, there was a span of 15 bases. The CDR3 sequence: CSDQRQETGANVLTF. The CDR3 DNA reads as TGCAGCGACCAACGACAGGAAACTGGGGCCAACGTCCTGACTTTC.

This rearrangement joins TRBV7-8 to TRBJ2-7; the D gene is possibly TRBD2 (5 bases). This CDR3 is 12 amino acids long. Germline V lookup: CDR1 SGHVS, CDR2 FQNEAQ. V shed 5 bases and J shed 7 bases, with 12 bases lying between them. This chain's CDR3 is CASSLMEVEQYF. CDR3 nucleotide sequence: TGTGCCAGCAGCCTCATGGAGGTAGAGCAGTACTTC.

The rearrangement joins TRBV29-1 to TRBJ2-5, with D perhaps TRBD2 (5 bases). V was trimmed by 4 bases and J by 5 bases, leaving 11 bases between them. Germline CDR1 is SQVTM and CDR2 is ANQGSEA. The CDR3 contains 12 residues. In nucleotides, the CDR3 is TGCAGCGTTGGAGATAGCGCGGAGACCCAGTACTTC. Translating gives CSVGDSAETQYF.

The V gene is TRBV4-2, the J gene TRBJ2-2; D call uncertain. Trimming cost V 0 bases and J 6 bases, with 8 bases left between them. From germline, CDR1 is LGHNA and CDR2 YNFKEQ. This CDR3 region has 14 residues. CDR3 nucleotides: TGTGCCAGCAGCCAAGAACCCAGAGCCGGGGAGCTGTTTTTT. As protein: CASSQEPRAGELFF.

This clone was recorded once. The chain recombines TRBV15 with TRBJ2-7; D gene unclear. This CDR3 region has 13 residues. Germline V lookup: CDR1 LNHNV, CDR2 YYDKDF (reference sequence). V was cut by 0 bases and J by 3 bases, with 6 bases left in between. For the CDR3, the DNA is TGTGCCACCAGCAGAGATCCGAGCTACGAGCAGTACTTC. Translating it yields CATSRDPSYEQYF. Full variable domain (missing parts from reference TRBV15 and TRBJ2-7): DAMVIQNPRYQVTQFGKPVTLSCSQTLNHNVMYWYQQKSSQAPKLLFHYYDKDFNNEADTPDNFQSRRPNTSFCFLDIRSPGLGDTAMYLCATSRDPSYEQYFGPGTRLTVT.

V and J are TRBV5-6 and TRBJ2-7, with a tentative D call TRBD2 (6 bases). The germline gives CDR1 SGHDT, CDR2 YYEEEE. The CDR3 has 12 amino acids. Trimming took off 4 bases at V and 6 bases at J, with 11 bases between the two ends. CDR3 region: CASSPGGVEQYF. The CDR3 DNA follows: TGTGCCAGCAGCCCCGGAGGGGTCGAGCAGTACTTC.

V gene TRBV2 combines with J gene TRBJ2-2; 9 bases are a match to TRBD1. This CDR3 spans 14 amino acids. Germline CDR1 is SNHLY and CDR2 is FYNNEI. J lost 5 bases, V lost 9 bases, and 7 bases had no gene match. CDR3 sequence (DNA): TGTGCCAGGGAAAACAGGGGGCTTACCGGGGAGCTGTTTTTT. Translated, it gives CARENRGLTGELFF.

The V and J genes are TRBV4-1 and TRBJ1-2, with D maybe TRBD1 (6 bases). Germline V gives CDR1 MGHRA, CDR2 YSYEKL. Trimming stripped 2 bases from V and 9 bases from J, with 19 bases between. The CDR3 is 15 amino acids. Here the CDR3 DNA reads TGCGCCAGCAGCCAACTTGGGACATCAGATAGGCGCTACACCTTC. Its protein product is CASSQLGTSDRRYTF.

About this clone: A read error is possible here, since a much larger clone lies one base away. The chain employs TRBV11-2 and TRBJ1-5, with D hard to call. Between the trimmed V and J ends, which lost 5 bases and 0 bases, there was a span of 5 bases. The germline gives CDR1 SGHAT, CDR2 FQNNGV. There are 13 residues in the CDR3. CDR3 protein: CASSRNSNQPQHF. CDR3 sequence (DNA): TGTGCCAGCAGCCGTAATAGCAATCAGCCCCAGCATTTT.